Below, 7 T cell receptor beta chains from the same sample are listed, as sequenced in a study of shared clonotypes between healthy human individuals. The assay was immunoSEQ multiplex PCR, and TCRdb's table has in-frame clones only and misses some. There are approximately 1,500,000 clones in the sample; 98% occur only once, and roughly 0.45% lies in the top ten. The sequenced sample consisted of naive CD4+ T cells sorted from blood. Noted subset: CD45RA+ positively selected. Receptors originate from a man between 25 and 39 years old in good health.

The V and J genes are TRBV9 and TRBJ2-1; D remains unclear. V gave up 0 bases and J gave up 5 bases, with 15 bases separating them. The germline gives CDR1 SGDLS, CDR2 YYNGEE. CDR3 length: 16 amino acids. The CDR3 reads CASSVVGSFGDNEQFF. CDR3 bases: TGTGCCAGCAGCGTAGTGGGAAGTTTCGGTGACAATGAGCAGTTCTTC.

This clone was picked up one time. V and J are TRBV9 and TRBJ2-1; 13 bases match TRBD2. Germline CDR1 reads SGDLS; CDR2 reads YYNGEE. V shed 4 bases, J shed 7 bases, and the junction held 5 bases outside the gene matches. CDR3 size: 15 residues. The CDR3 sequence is CASSHGLAGENEQFF. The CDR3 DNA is TGTGCCAGCAGCCATGGACTAGCGGGGGAGAATGAGCAGTTCTTC.

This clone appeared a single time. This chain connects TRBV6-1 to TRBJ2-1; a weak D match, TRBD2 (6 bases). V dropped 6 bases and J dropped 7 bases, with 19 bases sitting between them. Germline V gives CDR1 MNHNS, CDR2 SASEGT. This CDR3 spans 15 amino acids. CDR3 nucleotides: TGTGCCAGCAGGAAGGGAGGCTCCAAAGGGAATGAGCAGTTCTTC. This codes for CASRKGGSKGNEQFF.

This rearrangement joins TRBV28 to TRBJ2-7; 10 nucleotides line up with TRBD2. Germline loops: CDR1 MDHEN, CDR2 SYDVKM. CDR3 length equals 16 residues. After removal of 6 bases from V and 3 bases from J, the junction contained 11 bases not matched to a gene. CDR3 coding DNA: TGTGCCAGCAGGCCGACCGGGACTAGCGTACTCTACGAGCAGTACTTC. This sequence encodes CASRPTGTSVLYEQYF.

CDR3 amino acids: CASSPRGGARTEAFF. CDR3 DNA: TGTGCCAGCTCACCCCGTGGGGGCGCAAGGACTGAAGCTTTCTTT. The genes are TRBV18 and TRBJ1-1, with a tentative D call TRBD1 (6 bases). Germline CDR1 is KGHSH and CDR2 is LQKENI. This CDR3 is built from 15 residues. The V and J ends lost 3 bases and 5 bases respectively, with 16 bases between them.

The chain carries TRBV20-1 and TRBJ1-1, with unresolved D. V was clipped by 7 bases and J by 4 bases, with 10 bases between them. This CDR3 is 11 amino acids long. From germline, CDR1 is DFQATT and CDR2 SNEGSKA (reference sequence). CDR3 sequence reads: CSGASRTEAFF. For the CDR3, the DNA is TGCAGTGGGGCCTCACGCACTGAAGCTTTCTTT.

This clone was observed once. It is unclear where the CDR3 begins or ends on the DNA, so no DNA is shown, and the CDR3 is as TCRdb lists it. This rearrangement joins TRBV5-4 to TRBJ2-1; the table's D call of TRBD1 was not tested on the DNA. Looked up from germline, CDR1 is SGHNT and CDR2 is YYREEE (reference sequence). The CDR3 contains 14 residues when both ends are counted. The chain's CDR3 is CASSFVGTGSEQLF.